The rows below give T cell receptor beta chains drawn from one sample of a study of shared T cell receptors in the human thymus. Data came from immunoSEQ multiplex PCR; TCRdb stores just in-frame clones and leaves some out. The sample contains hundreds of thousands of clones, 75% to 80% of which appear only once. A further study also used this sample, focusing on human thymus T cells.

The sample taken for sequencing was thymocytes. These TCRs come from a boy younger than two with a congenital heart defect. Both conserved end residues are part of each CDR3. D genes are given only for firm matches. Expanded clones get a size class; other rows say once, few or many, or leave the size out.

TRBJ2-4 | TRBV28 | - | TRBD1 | CASSVRDREAKNIQYF | TGTGCCAGCAGTGTCCGGGACAGGGAGGCCAAAAACATTCAGTACTTC
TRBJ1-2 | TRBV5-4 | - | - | CASIGSPQRATNYGYTF | TGTGCCAGCATAGGGAGCCCGCAAAGGGCGACTAACTATGGCTACACCTTC
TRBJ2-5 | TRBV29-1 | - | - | CSVPGMGGQETQYF | TGCAGCGTACCCGGTATGGGGGGACAAGAGACCCAGTACTTC
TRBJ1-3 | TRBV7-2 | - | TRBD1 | CASSLPGQGAAGNTIYF | TGTGCCAGCAGCTTGCCGGGACAGGGGGCGGCGGGAAACACCATATATTTT
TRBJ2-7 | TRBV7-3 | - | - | CASSLGPIYEQYF | TGTGCCAGCAGCTTAGGGCCCATCTACGAGCAGTACTTC
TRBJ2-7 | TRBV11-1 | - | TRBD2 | CASSITSGRVPYEQYF | TGTGCCAGCAGCATAACTAGCGGGAGGGTTCCTTACGAGCAGTACTTC
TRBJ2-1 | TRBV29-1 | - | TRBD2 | CSADRTSGRANEQFF | TGCAGCGCCGATCGGACTAGCGGGAGGGCCAATGAGCAGTTCTTC
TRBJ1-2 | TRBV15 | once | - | CATPDPNYGYTF | TGTGCCACCCCAGATCCTAACTATGGCTACACCTTC
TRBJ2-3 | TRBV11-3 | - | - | CASSAPGQGLADTQYF | TGTGCCAGCAGTGCCCCGGGTCAGGGCCTTGCAGATACGCAGTATTTT
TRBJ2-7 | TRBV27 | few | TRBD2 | CASSLGAGVTYEQYF | TGTGCCAGCAGTTTAGGTGCGGGAGTAACCTACGAGCAGTACTTC
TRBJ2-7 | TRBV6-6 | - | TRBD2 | CASSYSSSGSSYEQYF | TGTGCCAGCAGTTACTCATCTAGCGGGAGCTCGTACGAGCAGTACTTC
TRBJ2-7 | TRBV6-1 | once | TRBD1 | CASSGGQGAVYEQYF | TGTGCCAGCAGTGGTGGACAGGGGGCAGTTTACGAGCAGTACTTC
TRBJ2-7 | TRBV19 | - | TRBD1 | CASSPLTGQGLGQYF | TGTGCCAGTAGTCCATTGACAGGGCAGGGATTGGGGCAGTACTTC
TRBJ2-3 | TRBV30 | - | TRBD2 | CAWSGGGGDTQYF | TGTGCCTGGAGCGGGGGGGGCGGTGATACGCAGTATTTT
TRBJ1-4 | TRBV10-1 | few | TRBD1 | CASSEGQGSDEKLFF | TGCGCCAGCAGTGAGGGACAGGGTTCGGATGAAAAACTGTTTTTT
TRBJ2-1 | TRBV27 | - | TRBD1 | CASTQYRGWEQFF | TGTGCCAGCACCCAATACAGGGGGTGGGAGCAGTTCTTC
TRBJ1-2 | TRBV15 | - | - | CATSGEKEGRLLNYGYTF | TGTGCCACCAGCGGAGAGAAGGAGGGGCGCCTACTTAACTATGGCTACACCTTC
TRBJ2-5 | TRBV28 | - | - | CASVQEGETQYF | TGTGCCAGCGTGCAAGAGGGAGAGACCCAGTACTTC
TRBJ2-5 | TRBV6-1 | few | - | CASSEVGTRYQETQYF | TGTGCCAGCAGTGAAGTGGGCACACGGTACCAAGAGACCCAGTACTTC
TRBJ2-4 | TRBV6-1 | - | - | CASSEEGLGNIQYF | TGTGCCAGCAGTGAAGAGGGGTTGGGTAACATTCAGTACTTC
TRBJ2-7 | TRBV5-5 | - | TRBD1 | CASSRQTGPSYEQYF | TGTGCCAGCAGCCGCCAGACAGGGCCCTCCTACGAGCAGTACTTC
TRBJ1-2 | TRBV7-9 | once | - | CASSPARAHGYTF | TGTGCCAGCAGCCCAGCGAGGGCTCATGGCTACACCTTC
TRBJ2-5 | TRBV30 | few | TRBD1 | CAWSVESGGRKGTQYF | TGTGCCTGGAGTGTAGAGTCAGGGGGCAGGAAGGGGACCCAGTACTTC
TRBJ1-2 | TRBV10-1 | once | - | CASSEKGGRGYTF | TGCGCCAGCAGTGAAAAGGGTGGGAGAGGCTACACCTTC
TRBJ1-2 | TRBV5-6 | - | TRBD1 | CASSLGTGGWDRAYGYTF | TGTGCCAGCAGCTTGGGGACCGGCGGATGGGACAGGGCCTATGGCTACACCTTC
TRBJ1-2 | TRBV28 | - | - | CASTEGRGYDYGYTF | TGTGCCAGCACCGAAGGAAGGGGATACGACTATGGCTACACCTTC
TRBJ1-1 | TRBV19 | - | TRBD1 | CASSMTGGTEAFF | TGTGCCAGTAGTATGACAGGGGGCACTGAAGCTTTCTTT
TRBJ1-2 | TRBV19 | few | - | CASSMEDGPYGYTF | TGTGCCAGTAGTATGGAGGACGGCCCCTATGGCTACACCTTC
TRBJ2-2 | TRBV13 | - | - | CASSWRQHANTGELFF | TGTGCCAGCAGCTGGCGACAGCACGCGAACACCGGGGAGCTGTTTTTT
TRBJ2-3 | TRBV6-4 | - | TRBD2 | CASSPRLAGDTDTQYF | TGTGCCAGCAGCCCCCGACTAGCGGGGGACACAGATACGCAGTATTTT
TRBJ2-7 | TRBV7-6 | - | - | CASSLGPWSMGYEQYF | TGTGCCAGCAGCTTAGGTCCCTGGAGCATGGGCTACGAGCAGTACTTC
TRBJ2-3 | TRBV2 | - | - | CASSNPTGSSTDTQYF | TGTGCCAGCAGTAACCCAACAGGTTCTAGCACAGATACGCAGTATTTT
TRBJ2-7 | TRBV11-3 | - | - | CASSSGLSYEQYF | TGTGCCAGCAGCTCGGGACTCTCCTACGAGCAGTACTTC
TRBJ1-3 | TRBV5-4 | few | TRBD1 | CASSLGQDGGNTIYF | TGTGCCAGCAGCTTAGGACAGGATGGAGGAAACACCATATATTTT
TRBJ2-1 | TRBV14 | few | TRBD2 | CASSQVGRGVRYNEQFF | TGTGCCAGCAGCCAAGTTGGGCGGGGGGTACGGTACAATGAGCAGTTCTTC
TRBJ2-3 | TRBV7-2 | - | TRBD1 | CASSPRTGESTDTQYF | TGTGCCAGCAGCCCTCGGACAGGGGAGAGCACAGATACGCAGTATTTT
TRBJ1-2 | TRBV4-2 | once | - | CASSQEGTRGNYGYTF | TGTGCCAGCAGCCAAGAAGGGACGCGGGGAAACTATGGCTACACCTTC
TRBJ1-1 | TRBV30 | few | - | CAWSRLKTGPNTEAFF | TGTGCCTGGAGTAGATTAAAGACAGGCCCAAACACTGAAGCTTTCTTT
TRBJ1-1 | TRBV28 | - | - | CASSSRRVSRRNTEAFF | TGTGCCAGCAGTTCCCGCAGGGTGTCCCGTCGGAACACTGAAGCTTTCTTT
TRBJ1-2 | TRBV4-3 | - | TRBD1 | CASSQETGRANNYGYTF | TGCGCCAGCAGCCAAGAGACAGGGCGAGCTAATAACTATGGCTACACCTTC
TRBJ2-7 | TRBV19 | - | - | CASSISLGKQYF | TGTGCCAGTAGTATATCCCTCGGTAAGCAGTACTTC
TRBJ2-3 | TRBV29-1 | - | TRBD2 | CSDITSDRTDTQYF | TGCAGCGACATTACTAGCGACCGCACAGATACGCAGTATTTT
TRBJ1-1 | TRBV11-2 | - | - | CASSSLGGGDTEAFF | TGTGCCAGCAGCTCCCTGGGGGGGGGTGACACTGAAGCTTTCTTT
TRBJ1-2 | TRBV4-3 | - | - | CASSQDRLGDPDSRMLGGYTF | TGCGCCAGCAGCCAAGATCGCTTGGGGGATCCGGACAGTCGAATGCTTGGTGGCTACACCTTC
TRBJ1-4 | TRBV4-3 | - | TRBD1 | CASSQEGGTGDEKLFF | TGCGCCAGCAGCCAAGAAGGGGGGACAGGGGATGAAAAACTGTTTTTT
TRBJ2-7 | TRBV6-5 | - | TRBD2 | CASSRASGGSYEQYF | TGTGCCAGCAGTAGGGCGAGCGGGGGCTCCTACGAGCAGTACTTC